Detailed here is one TCR beta chain. The ends lost 8 bases at V and 2 bases at J; junction bases unmatched: 8. The CDR3 loop spans 14 amino acids. Germline values: CDR1 SNHLY, CDR2 FYNNEI. These data are taken from a study of OX40 agonist ivuxolimab in advanced cancers. The protocol was immunoSEQ multiplex PCR, while the TCRdb copy is restricted to in-frame clones and leaves out a portion. Among some 77,000 clones listed, approximately 92% were seen once. The TCR was taken from an adult with an advanced solid tumor such as melanoma, head and neck, liver or kidney cancer. Specimen: CD4+ or CD8+ T cells sorted from blood, collected in a trial of the OX40 agonist ivuxolimab. The chain recombines TRBV2 with TRBJ1-1, with TRBD1 identical over 7 bases. CDR3 bases: TGTGCCAGCCTCCTGCAGGGGGTCAACACTGAAGCTTTCTTT. Protein product: CASLLQGVNTEAFF. The complete variable domain, with remaining parts taken from reference TRBV2 and TRBJ1-1, reads EPEVTQTPSHQVTQMGQEVILRCVPISNHLYFYWYRQILGQKVEFLVSFYNNEISEKSEIFDDQFSVERPDGSNFTLKIRSTKLEDSAMYFCASLLQGVNTEAFFGQGTRLTVV.